The next 18 T cell receptor beta chains were all read from a single sample in a study of T-cell reconstitution after alpha-beta-depleted transplantation in children. Findings and limits, study-wide: Several hundred rapidly expanded clones from non-depleted graft cells reportedly supplied alpha-beta T cells about two months post-transplant.

These receptors' targets are unknown. TCRbeta library preparation incorporated unique molecular identifiers. MiXCR was run by TCRdb on the PCR reads, yielding one entry per CDR3 protein. Of 30,000 to 40,000 distinct CDR3 sequences listed, under 7.5% were seen once; the top ten hold 27%. This specimen consisted of peripheral blood, obtained 60 days after TCRalphabeta/CD19-depleted stem cell transplant. The receptors derive from a child less than two years old who had a stem cell transplant for acute myeloid leukemia, so the T cells may come from the graft donor.

This clonotype was counted at least ten times. The chain has TRBV7-2 and TRBJ2-1; possibly TRBD1 or TRBD2 for D (5 bases each). V dropped 6 bases and J dropped 10 bases, with 16 bases sitting between them. There are 13 residues in the CDR3. CDR1 and CDR2 from the germline V gene are SGHTA and FQGNSA. The chain's CDR3 is CASRLGRIKEQFF. CDR3 DNA sequence: TGTGCCAGCAGATTGGGACGTATTAAAGAGCAGTTCTTC.

This clonotype was observed a few times. J is TRBJ2-2 and V is TRBV7-9; the match to TRBD2 covers 8 bases. The V gene end was trimmed by 10 bases and the J gene end by 6 bases; junction bases not matched to a gene: 10. Germline-derived CDR1 and CDR2 are SEHNR and FQNEAQ (reference sequence). There are 14 residues in the CDR3. CDR3 bases: TGTGCCACCGCCCGACTAGCGCTCGCCGGGGAGCTGTTTTTT. Its protein is CATARLALAGELFF.

This clonotype was counted many times. The chain recombines TRBV7-2 with TRBJ2-1; D remains unclear. The germline V gene has CDR1 SGHTA and CDR2 FQGNSA. The CDR3 runs to 16 residues. V lost 4 bases and J 0 bases, leaving 13 bases between the germline ends. The CDR3 nucleotides are TGTGCCAGCAGCTCTCCGCGTGGGTACTCCTACAATGAGCAGTTCTTC. This translates into CASSSPRGYSYNEQFF.

This clonotype came up many times. The chain has TRBV5-8 and TRBJ2-7; D possibly uses TRBD1 or TRBD2 (6 bases each). This CDR3 spans 15 amino acids. Germline V gene data show CDR1 as SGHTS and CDR2 as YDEGEE. Deletions cut 2 bases from V and 5 bases from J, with 17 bases between. CDR3 protein: CASSFVTMGGHEQYF. As DNA, the CDR3 is TGTGCCAGCAGCTTCGTTACTATGGGGGGCCACGAGCAGTACTTC.

This clonotype showed up many times. This chain joins TRBV4-3 and TRBJ1-2; possibly TRBD1 for D (5 bases). Per germline, CDR1 LGHNA and CDR2 YSLEER. The CDR3 is 16 residues long. V gave up 0 bases and J gave up 3 bases, with 14 bases separating them. The CDR3 coding sequence is TGCGCCAGCAGCCAAGATTTCGAGGGGCCTGACTATGGCTACACCTTC. It encodes CASSQDFEGPDYGYTF.

This clonotype came up many times. The genes are TRBV28 and TRBJ2-3, with D tentatively TRBD1 or TRBD2 (5 bases each). This CDR3 has 17 residues. CDR1 and CDR2 from the germline V gene are MDHEN and SYDVKM. V was cut by 3 bases and J by 2 bases, with 18 bases left in between. The CDR3 here is CASSFGDGSDFTDTQYF. The CDR3 coding sequence is TGTGCCAGCAGTTTCGGGGACGGCTCAGATTTCACAGATACGCAGTATTTT.

This clonotype was detected many times. The chain is built from TRBV2 and TRBJ1-1, with D hard to call. The CDR3 runs 13 residues. V lost 3 bases and J 1 base, leaving 6 bases between the germline ends. The germline V gene encodes CDR1 SNHLY and CDR2 FYNNEI. CDR3 protein: CASSDRGNTEAFF. For the CDR3, the DNA is TGTGCCAGCAGTGATCGAGGGAACACTGAAGCTTTCTTT.

This clonotype was observed many times. The rearrangement links TRBV4-3 to TRBJ2-3; the match to TRBD2 covers 8 bases. Germline V gene lookup returns CDR1 LGHNA and CDR2 YSLEER. V lost 0 bases to trimming and J lost 4 bases; unmatched junction nucleotides: 3. CDR3 length: 15 residues. The chain's CDR3 is CASSQERGAPDTQYF. CDR3 bases: TGCGCCAGCAGCCAAGAGCGGGGGGCCCCAGATACGCAGTATTTT.

This clonotype was detected many times. The rearrangement uses TRBV5-1 and TRBJ2-1; the D is unclear. The V end lost 1 base, the J end lost 1 base, and 0 bases lay between the germline ends. Germline V gene data show CDR1 as SGHRS and CDR2 as YFSETQ. This CDR3 has 12 residues. The CDR3 sequence: CASSLSYNEQFF. The CDR3 nucleotides read TGCGCCAGCAGCTTGTCCTACAATGAGCAGTTCTTC.

This clonotype was picked up many times. The chain carries TRBV4-3 and TRBJ2-5, with D possibly being TRBD1 (6 bases). This CDR3 has 15 amino acids. Trimming took 0 bases from V and 6 from J, leaving 14 bases between them. The V gene's germline CDR1 is LGHNA and CDR2 YSLEER. The CDR3 protein is CASSQDGQTGQTQYF. In DNA, the CDR3 is TGCGCCAGCAGCCAAGACGGACAGACGGGCCAGACCCAGTACTTC.

In its sample, this clonotype was seen many times. The chain couples TRBV4-2 to TRBJ2-3; 11 bases are a match to TRBD1. The CDR3 has 14 amino acids. CDR1 LGHNA and CDR2 YNFKEQ come from the germline V gene. V trimming: 4 bases; J trimming: 6 bases; junction bases outside the gene matches: 3. In DNA form, the CDR3 reads TGTGCCAGCAGCCGGACAGGGGGCATGGATACGCAGTATTTT. It translates to CASSRTGGMDTQYF.

There are many counts of this clonotype. The J gene is TRBJ1-5, the V gene TRBV7-2, with D perhaps matching TRBD1 (5 bases). The CDR3 runs to 15 residues. Trimming shortened V by 9 bases and J by 1 base, and 16 bases separated the two germline ends. CDR1 and CDR2 (germline): SGHTA, FQGNSA. CDR3 sequence (DNA): TGTGCCAGTGCTTCAGGGTCTGGAAGCAATCAGCCCCAGCATTTT. It encodes CASASGSGSNQPQHF. Full variable domain (missing parts from reference TRBV7-2 and TRBJ1-5): GAGVSQSPSNKVTEKGKDVELRCDPISGHTALYWYRQSLGQGLEFLIYFQGNSAPDKSGLPSDRFSAERTGGSVSTLTIQRTQQEDSAVYLCASASGSGSNQPQHFGDGTRLSIL.

This clonotype was found many times. The chain carries TRBV4-3 and TRBJ2-7, with a tentative D call TRBD2 (5 bases). V lost 4 bases to trimming and J lost 2 bases, with 12 bases between them. Germline CDR1 reads LGHNA; CDR2 reads YSLEER. CDR3 size: 14 residues. The CDR3 reads CASSPFHGAYEQYF. CDR3 nucleotide sequence: TGCGCCAGCAGCCCTTTCCACGGGGCCTACGAGCAGTACTTC.

This clonotype was recorded at least ten times. The chain couples TRBV12-3 or TRBV12-4 to TRBJ1-1, with D tentatively TRBD1 (6 bases). V lost 3 bases and J lost 2, with 10 bases in between. This CDR3 has 14 amino acids. In DNA, the CDR3 is TGTGCCAGCAGTTTCAGGGGCACTAACACTGAAGCTTTCTTT. It translates to CASSFRGTNTEAFF.

This clonotype was observed at least ten times. The chain employs TRBV29-1 and TRBJ1-2; TRBD1 matches at 8 bases. This CDR3 has 13 amino acids. V lost 4 bases to trimming and J lost 10 bases; unmatched junction nucleotides: 11. From germline, CDR1 is SQVTM and CDR2 ANQGSEA. CDR3 loop: CSVVNRDRSPYTF. As DNA, the CDR3 is TGCAGCGTTGTCAATCGGGACAGGTCTCCCTACACCTTC.

This clonotype was seen many times. The chain has TRBV6-2 or TRBV6-3 and TRBJ1-5, with 8 bases aligning to TRBD1. Germline lookup yields CDR1 MNHEY and CDR2 SVGEGT. The V gene end was trimmed by 6 bases and the J gene end by 3 bases; junction bases not matched to a gene: 7. The CDR3 is 15 residues long. CDR3 region: CASSSGTGYNQPQHF. CDR3 coding DNA: TGTGCCAGCAGCTCCGGGACAGGCTACAATCAGCCCCAGCATTTT.

This clonotype appeared many times. The chain links TRBV5-6 to TRBJ2-1; D not certain. The CDR3 totals 15 residues. The germline CDR1 and CDR2 sequences are SGHDT and YYEEEE. Trimming stripped 1 base from V and 8 bases from J, with 16 bases between. The CDR3 DNA follows: TGTGCCAGCAGCTTGCCTCATAGCCGCGGAGATGAGCAGTTCTTC. It translates to CASSLPHSRGDEQFF.

This clonotype was seen ten or more times. The genes are TRBV9 and TRBJ2-7; D uncertain. This CDR3 has 15 residues. Germline assignment: CDR1 SGDLS and CDR2 YYNGEE. V lost 4 bases to trimming and J lost 6 bases, with 20 bases between them. CDR3 loop: CASSPRSGGVAEQYF. The CDR3 coding sequence is TGTGCCAGCAGCCCCCGGTCAGGTGGAGTTGCCGAGCAGTACTTC.